The T cell receptor (beta chain) under discussion was sequenced for a study of blood T cell repertoires in COVID-19. For the study at large: Both acute and convalescent COVID-19 samples were obtained from the United States, Italy and Spain. T cells, B-cell-depleted T cells, or PBMCs provided the cDNA or gDNA that served as material.

V lost 3 bases to trimming and J lost 6 bases, with 8 bases between them. The V gene's germline CDR1 is KGHSH and CDR2 LQKENI. There are 12 residues in the CDR3. Assay used: immunoSEQ multiplex PCR; TCRdb lists only in-frame clones, some missing. The sample yields fewer than 700,000 clones, roughly nine tenths seen once. This clone was detected only a few times. This sequence originates from a woman in her forties or fifties with COVID-19, enrolled during active disease. The sequenced material came from peripheral blood. The rearrangement joins TRBV18 to TRBJ1-1; the D is unclear. Written as DNA, the CDR3 is TGTGCCAGCTCACCCCGGGAGGCTGAAGCTTTCTTT. Translation: CASSPREAEAFF. Complete variable domain (other parts from reference TRBV18 and TRBJ1-1): NAGVMQNPRHLVRRRGQEARLRCSPMKGHSHVYWYRQLPEEGLKFMVYLQKENIIDESGMPKERFSAEFPKEGPSILRIQQVVRGDSAAYFCASSPREAEAFFGQGTRLTVV.